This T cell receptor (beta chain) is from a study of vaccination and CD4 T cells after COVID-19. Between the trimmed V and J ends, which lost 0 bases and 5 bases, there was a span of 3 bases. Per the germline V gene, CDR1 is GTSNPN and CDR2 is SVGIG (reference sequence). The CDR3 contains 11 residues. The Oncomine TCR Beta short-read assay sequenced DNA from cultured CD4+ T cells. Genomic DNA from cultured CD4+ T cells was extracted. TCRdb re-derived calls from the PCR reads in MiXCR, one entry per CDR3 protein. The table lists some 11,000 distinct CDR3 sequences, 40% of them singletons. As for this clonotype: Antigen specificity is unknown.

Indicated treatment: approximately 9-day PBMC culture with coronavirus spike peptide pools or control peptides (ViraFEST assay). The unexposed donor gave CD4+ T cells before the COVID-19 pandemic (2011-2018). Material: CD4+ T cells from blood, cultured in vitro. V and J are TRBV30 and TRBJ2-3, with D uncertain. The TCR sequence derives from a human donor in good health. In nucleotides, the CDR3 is TGTGCCTGGAGTGTAGGAGATACGCAGTATTTT. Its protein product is CAWSVGDTQYF.